The 27 T cell receptor beta chains reported below all come from one sample, sequenced in a study of cytomegalovirus exposure and HLA in healthy donors. Researchers ran the PCR with 60 Vbeta and 13 Jbeta primers. Sequenced by immunoSEQ multiplex PCR; TCRdb stores in-frame clones only, minus some. The profile shows about 160,000 clones, around 82% of them singletons. Sequenced input: PBMCs. The receptors stem from a man in his fifties or sixties in good health and CMV-seropositive.

This clone has just one count. The CDR3 nucleotides are TGTGCCAGCTCACTTTACAAGATGAACACTGAAGCTTTCTTT. Its protein product is CASSLYKMNTEAFF. V usage is TRBV18 and J usage is TRBJ1-1; D is ambiguous. CDR1 and CDR2 (germline): KGHSH, LQKENI. The CDR3 runs 14 residues. V lost 4 bases, J lost 0 bases, and 9 bases lay in between.

This clone showed up just a few times. The chain has TRBV6-6 and TRBJ1-2; D might be TRBD1 (6 bases). This CDR3 has 13 amino acids. CDR1 MNHNY and CDR2 SVGAGI come from the germline V gene (reference sequence). V was pared by 5 bases and J by 10 bases, with 17 bases between. The CDR3 bases are TGTGCCAGCAGTACGGGACACGGGCATGACTACACCTTC. This codes for CASSTGHGHDYTF.

The rearrangement joins TRBV5-6 to TRBJ1-4; possibly TRBD1 for D (6 bases). With 2 bases removed from V and 2 bases from J, the gap between germline ends came to 16 bases. The V gene's germline CDR1 is SGHDT and CDR2 YYEEEE. CDR3 length: 17 residues. CDR3 nucleotides: TGTGCCAGCAGCTTTAGGCAGGGGAGTTTCACTAATGAAAAACTGTTTTTT. Translating gives CASSFRQGSFTNEKLFF.

V and J are TRBV28 and TRBJ1-1; 9 bases agree with TRBD1. Germline CDR1 MDHEN, CDR2 SYDVKM. The trim removed 6 bases at V and 3 bases at J, leaving 8 bases unmatched. This CDR3 contains 15 residues. CDR3 in amino acids: CASSYGDRVDTEAFF. CDR3 in DNA: TGTGCCAGCAGCTATGGGGACAGGGTCGACACTGAAGCTTTCTTT.

The chain joins TRBV9 to TRBJ2-7, with 9 bases fitting TRBD2. Trimming cost V 3 bases and J 4 bases; bases outside gene matches: 8. The CDR3 is 15 amino acids. Germline loops: CDR1 SGDLS, CDR2 YYNGEE. The CDR3 loop is CASSATLTSGYEQYF. CDR3 in DNA: TGTGCCAGCAGCGCCACCCTGACTAGCGGATACGAGCAGTACTTC.

The chain is built from TRBV5-4 and TRBJ2-5; TRBD2 agrees at 8 bases. From germline, CDR1 is SGHNT and CDR2 YYREEE (reference sequence). V shed 0 bases and J 3 bases; nucleotides not matched to a gene: 1. CDR3 size: 14 residues. CDR3 in amino acids: CASSLAGGEETQYF. CDR3 nucleotide sequence: TGTGCCAGCAGCTTGGCGGGAGGGGAAGAGACCCAGTACTTC.

This clone appeared a few times. V and J are TRBV19 and TRBJ1-1, with unresolved D. This CDR3 spans 15 amino acids. Trimming shortened V by 2 bases and J by 4 bases, and 14 bases separated the two germline ends. Per germline, CDR1 LNHDA and CDR2 SQIVND (reference sequence). DNA for the CDR3: TGTGCCAGTAGTATACCTAGGAAAGCCAGCACTGAAGCTTTCTTT. It specifies CASSIPRKASTEAFF.

The chain couples TRBV19 to TRBJ2-5; TRBD1 matches at 8 bases. CDR1 is LNHDA and CDR2 is SQIVND in the germline V gene (reference sequence). The CDR3 loop spans 14 amino acids. J gave up 4 bases and V 3 bases, and 4 bases lay outside the gene matches. CDR3 protein: CASSIRGRGETQYF. The CDR3 region has the DNA TGTGCCAGTAGTATCAGGGGGCGGGGAGAGACCCAGTACTTC.

The gene calls are TRBV21-1 and TRBJ2-4; TRBD1, the D gene given by the table, was not confirmed from the DNA. TRBV21-1 is termed a pseudogene. The CDR3 is 16 amino acids. CDR3 region: CASSQKQGLEKNIQYF. CDR3 nucleotide sequence: TGTGCCAGCAGCCAAAAGCAGGGTTTGGAAAAAAACATTCAGTACTTC.

This chain links TRBV7-6 with TRBJ2-7, with 12 bases matching TRBD2. The CDR3 is made up of 14 amino acids. V gave up 4 bases and J gave up 4 bases; unmatched junction bases: 2. The germline V gene encodes CDR1 SGHVS and CDR2 FNYEAQ. CDR3 in DNA: TGTGCCAGCAGCTCTGGACTAGCGGGGTACGAGCAGTACTTC. This gives the protein CASSSGLAGYEQYF.

The rearrangement links TRBV5-4 to TRBJ2-7; TRBD1 agrees at 7 bases. The CDR3 is made up of 16 amino acids. Germline V gene sequence: CDR1 SGHNT, CDR2 YYREEE (reference sequence). V lost 5 bases, J lost 0 bases, and 11 bases stayed unmatched. CDR3 in amino acids: CASSSRQGKSSYEQYF. The CDR3 DNA reads TGTGCCAGCAGTTCACGACAGGGTAAAAGCTCCTACGAGCAGTACTTC. Complete variable domain (other parts from reference TRBV5-4 and TRBJ2-7): ETGVTQSPTHLIKTRGQQVTLRCSSQSGHNTVSWYQQALGQGPQFIFQYYREEENGRGNFPPRFSGLQFPNYSSELNVNALELDDSALYLCASSSRQGKSSYEQYFGPGTRLTVT.

In this sample, this clone turned up a few times. The chain couples TRBV2 to TRBJ2-7, with TRBD2 matching over 8 bases. This CDR3 is built from 16 residues. Germline CDR1 and CDR2: SNHLY and FYNNEI. The ends lost 5 bases at V and 7 bases at J; junction bases unmatched: 16. The CDR3 region is CASSPQRGILGGEQYF. CDR3 sequence (DNA): TGTGCCAGCAGTCCCCAGCGGGGGATCCTGGGAGGGGAGCAGTACTTC.

This clone was picked up one time. This sequence joins TRBV6-5 and TRBJ2-5; TRBD2 matches 7 bases. The end of the DNA aligns better with TRBJ2-7, so the J call may be wrong. Germline CDR1 MNHEY, CDR2 SVGAGI. The CDR3 is 14 residues long. The CDR3 coding sequence is TGTGCCAGCAGTTACCTAGCGGACTCCTACGAGCAGTACTTC. Translating it yields CASSYLADSYEQYF.

The chain uses TRBV29-1 and TRBJ2-1, with 9 bases that match TRBD2. Germline V gene sequence: CDR1 SQVTM, CDR2 ANQGSEA. This CDR3 contains 15 residues. Trimming cost V 5 bases and J 7 bases; bases outside gene matches: 12. The CDR3: CSVPLGSGRWNEQFF. The CDR3 DNA follows: TGCAGCGTTCCCCTGGGAAGCGGGAGGTGGAATGAGCAGTTCTTC.

The chain employs TRBV11-2 and TRBJ1-1, with TRBD1 matching 9 bases. This CDR3 comprises 14 residues. Germline CDR1 SGHAT, CDR2 FQNNGV. With 6 bases clipped from V and 11 bases from J, the junction kept 13 bases outside the gene matches. CDR3 residues: CASSRGQGTNSAFF. The CDR3 DNA is TGTGCCAGCAGTCGAGGACAGGGGACGAATTCGGCTTTCTTT.

The chain employs TRBV28 and TRBJ2-5; 8 positions agree with TRBD2. This CDR3 is built from 13 residues. Germline CDR1 reads MDHEN; CDR2 reads SYDVKM. V was clipped by 6 bases and J by 5 bases; unmatched bases: 5. CDR3 in DNA: TGTGCCAGCAGCGGACTAGCTGTGGAGACCCAGTACTTC. Translating it yields CASSGLAVETQYF.

The V and J genes are TRBV11-2 and TRBJ2-7; D uncertain. CDR3 length equals 11 residues. CDR1 is SGHAT and CDR2 is FQNNGV in the germline V gene. V lost 5 bases, J lost 8 bases, and 10 bases lay in between. The CDR3 coding sequence is TGTGCCAGCAGCGCCACAGCACAGCAGTACTTC. Encoded protein: CASSATAQQYF.

V usage is TRBV28 and J usage is TRBJ1-5, with 11 bases matching TRBD1. Germline-derived CDR1 and CDR2 are MDHEN and SYDVKM. Trimming took 2 bases from V and 0 from J; bases not matched to a gene: 3. The CDR3 runs to 17 residues. DNA of the CDR3: TGTGCCAGCAGTTTAGCCGGGACAGGGGGTAGCAATCAGCCCCAGCATTTT. Its protein product is CASSLAGTGGSNQPQHF.

The CDR3 spells CASSIQFANTGELFF. CDR3 bases: TGTGCCAGCAGTATACAGTTCGCGAACACCGGGGAGCTGTTTTTT. V and J are TRBV6-4 and TRBJ2-2; D ambiguous. Germline CDR1 MRHNA, CDR2 SNTAGT. This CDR3 has 15 residues. The germline V and J ends were trimmed by 5 bases and 0 bases, with 10 bases remaining between them.

The rearrangement joins TRBV7-2 to TRBJ2-7; 12 nucleotides agree with TRBD2. Trimming cost V 4 bases and J 4 bases; bases outside gene matches: 5. In germline, CDR1 is SGHTA, CDR2 FQGNSA. The CDR3 extends over 15 amino acids. DNA of the CDR3: TGTGCCAGCAGCTACCGGACTAGCGGGGATTACGAGCAGTACTTC. Protein: CASSYRTSGDYEQYF.

The chain links TRBV9 to TRBJ2-7; maybe TRBD2 (5 bases). V dropped 4 bases and J dropped 7 bases, with 24 bases sitting between them. The CDR3 has 16 amino acids. Germline CDR1 and CDR2: SGDLS and YYNGEE. CDR3 residues: CASSPRGGRTSTEQYF. The CDR3 DNA follows: TGTGCCAGCAGCCCTAGAGGCGGGCGGACCTCTACGGAGCAGTACTTC.

V is TRBV28 and J is TRBJ2-7; 13 bases line up with TRBD2. The J segment lost 4 bases and the V segment lost 6 bases, leaving 9 bases of the junction unmatched. The V gene's germline CDR1 is MDHEN and CDR2 SYDVKM. The CDR3 has 16 residues. CDR3 loop: CASSPMGLAGRYEQYF. The CDR3, as DNA: TGTGCCAGCAGCCCCATGGGACTAGCGGGACGTTACGAGCAGTACTTC.

The chain couples TRBV11-1 to TRBJ2-3, with TRBD2 identical over 15 bases. CDR1 and CDR2 (germline): SGHAT, FQDESV (reference sequence). After removal of 4 bases from V and 9 bases from J, the junction contained 11 bases not matched to a gene. This CDR3 region has 17 residues. CDR3 in amino acids: CASSSRRTSGGVDTQYF. The CDR3 region has the DNA TGTGCCAGCAGCTCCCGAAGGACTAGCGGGGGGGTAGACACGCAGTATTTT.

This clone came up once. V is TRBV4-1 and J is TRBJ1-1; D gene unclear. Trimming cost V 1 base and J 1 base, with 10 bases left between them. The germline V gene has CDR1 MGHRA and CDR2 YSYEKL. CDR3 length: 15 residues. The CDR3 loop is CASSQGWQKNTEAFF. CDR3 DNA: TGCGCCAGCAGCCAAGGATGGCAGAAGAACACTGAAGCTTTCTTT.

This clone was counted a single time. The chain links TRBV6-5 to TRBJ1-1; tentative D call: TRBD1 (5 bases). Trimming stripped 0 bases from V and 3 bases from J, with 11 bases between. The germline CDR1 and CDR2 sequences are MNHEY and SVGAGI. This CDR3 region has 15 residues. In DNA, the CDR3 is TGTGCCAGCAGTTACTCGACGGGGGTCTACACTGAAGCTTTCTTT. Its protein is CASSYSTGVYTEAFF.

The chain recombines TRBV19 with TRBJ2-7; tentative D call: TRBD2 (6 bases). The CDR3 sequence is 15 residues long. The V end lost 4 bases, the J end lost 1 base, and 14 bases lay between the germline ends. CDR1 and CDR2 from the germline V gene are LNHDA and SQIVND (reference sequence). The CDR3 DNA is TGTGCCAGTAGTACCGGGGGTGGCAGTTCCTACGAGCAGTACTTC. This gives the protein CASSTGGGSSYEQYF.

The rearrangement uses TRBV5-5 and TRBJ2-3; tentative D call: TRBD2 (5 bases). V was shortened by 5 bases and J by 2 bases, with 12 bases between the two germline ends. Germline V lookup: CDR1 SGHKS, CDR2 YYEKEE (reference sequence). This CDR3 has 14 residues. The CDR3 spells CASRPSGVTDTQYF. CDR3 nucleotide sequence: TGTGCCAGCAGACCCTCCGGGGTCACAGATACGCAGTATTTT.